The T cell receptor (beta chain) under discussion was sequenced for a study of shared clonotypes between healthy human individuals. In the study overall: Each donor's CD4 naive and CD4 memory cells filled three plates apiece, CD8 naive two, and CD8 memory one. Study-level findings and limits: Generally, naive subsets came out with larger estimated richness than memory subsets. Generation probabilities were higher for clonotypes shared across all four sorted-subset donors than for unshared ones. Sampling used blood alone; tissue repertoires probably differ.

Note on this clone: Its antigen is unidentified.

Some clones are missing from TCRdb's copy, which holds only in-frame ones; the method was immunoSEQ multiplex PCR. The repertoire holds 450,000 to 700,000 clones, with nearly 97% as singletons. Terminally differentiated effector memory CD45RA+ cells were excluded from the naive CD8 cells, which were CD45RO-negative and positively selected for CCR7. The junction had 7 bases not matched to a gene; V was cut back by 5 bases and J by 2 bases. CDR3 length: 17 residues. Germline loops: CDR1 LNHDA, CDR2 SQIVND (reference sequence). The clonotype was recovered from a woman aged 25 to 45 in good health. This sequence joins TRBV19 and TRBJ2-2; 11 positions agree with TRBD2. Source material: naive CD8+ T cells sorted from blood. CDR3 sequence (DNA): TGTGCCAGTAGTCCACTGGGGACTAGCGGTAACACCGGGGAGCTGTTTTTT. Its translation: CASSPLGTSGNTGELFF.